This T cell receptor (beta chain) derives from a study of PD-1 blockade in mismatch repair-deficient tumors. Overall study findings and caveats: After pembrolizumab, tumor-resident clones rose rapidly, then generally contracted before radiologic responses.

The TCR-sequenced patients were a few responders to pembrolizumab. Produced via immunoSEQ multiplex PCR; TCRdb's table is partial and in-frame only. The table lists roughly 130,000 clones, approximately 91% of them singletons, with about 12% in the top ten. For this clone: Its matching antigen is unknown.

V was cut by 2 bases and J by 4 bases, with 17 bases left in between. This CDR3 spans 16 amino acids. The specimen comprised peripheral blood, sampled roughly 70 weeks after starting pembrolizumab. The receptor was derived from an adult with mismatch repair-deficient cancer. This sequence joins TRBV23-1 and TRBJ1-2; D not certain. TRBV23-1 is an ORF, with its function uncertain. CDR3 DNA sequence: TGCGCCAGCAGTCAAGTAGCGACCGAAGAAGTCTATGGCTACACCTTC. It codes for CASSQVATEEVYGYTF.